Following are 28 T cell receptor beta chains from one sample sequenced in a study of Ad26.COV2.S vaccination and SARS-CoV-2 variants. Treatment reported: roughly 20 received Ad26.COV2.S at low or high dose, single or two shots; roughly five received placebo; per-sample allocation not given. Material that was analyzed had been drawn on day 63 after the first vaccine or placebo injection. Sequenced by immunoSEQ multiplex PCR; TCRdb stores in-frame clones only, minus some. The sample carries approximately 400,000 clones, around 84% recorded once. Sequences were derived from peripheral blood, sampled in a trial of Ad26.COV2.S vaccine versus placebo. The receptors shown here come from a person aged 18-65 years who received the Ad26.COV2.S COVID-19 vaccine or a placebo.

Ten or more counts support this clone. The chain uses TRBV5-4 and TRBJ2-3, with D unresolved. This CDR3 is 11 amino acids long. Trimming took off 1 base at V and 7 bases at J, with 4 bases between the two ends. Looked up from germline, CDR1 is SGHNT and CDR2 is YYREEE (reference sequence). CDR3 nucleotides: TGTGCCAGCAGCTTGTTTAATACGCAGTATTTT. It encodes CASSLFNTQYF.

V is TRBV28 and J is TRBJ1-1, with 9 bases matching TRBD1. Losses at the gene ends were 11 bases for V and 2 bases for J; bases not matched to a gene: 6. This CDR3 has 13 amino acids. Looked up from germline, CDR1 is MDHEN and CDR2 is SYDVKM. The CDR3 sequence is CAGRTGVNTEAFF. In nucleotides, the CDR3 is TGTGCCGGCCGGACAGGGGTTAACACTGAAGCTTTCTTT. Full variable domain (outside the CDR3, taken from reference TRBV28 and TRBJ1-1): DVKVTQSSRYLVKRTGEKVFLECVQDMDHENMFWYRQDPGLGLRLIYFSYDVKMKEKGDIPEGYSVSREKKERFSLILESASTNQTSMYLCAGRTGVNTEAFFGQGTRLTVV.

This rearrangement joins TRBV2 to TRBJ1-5; D gene ambiguous. Germline V gene lookup returns CDR1 SNHLY and CDR2 FYNNEI. V shed 7 bases and J shed 6 bases, with 19 bases lying between them. The CDR3 has 15 residues. CDR3 loop: CASMEDLRGFQPQHF. The CDR3 coding sequence is TGTGCCAGCATGGAGGATCTTCGGGGTTTTCAGCCCCAGCATTTT. Variable domain in full (rest from reference TRBV2 and TRBJ1-5): EPEVTQTPSHQVTQMGQEVILRCVPISNHLYFYWYRQILGQKVEFLVSFYNNEISEKSEIFDDQFSVERPDGSNFTLKIRSTKLEDSAMYFCASMEDLRGFQPQHFGDGTRLSIL.

The genes are TRBV9 and TRBJ2-1; perhaps TRBD1 as D (6 bases). Germline V gene sequence: CDR1 SGDLS, CDR2 YYNGEE. The CDR3 totals 16 residues. Trimming cost V 3 bases and J 5 bases, with 18 bases left between them. As DNA, the CDR3 is TGTGCCAGCAGCGCGAGCAGGGGCCCCACAGACAATGAGCAGTTCTTC. This sequence encodes CASSASRGPTDNEQFF.

The chain is built from TRBV6-2 or TRBV6-3 and TRBJ1-5, with D possibly matching TRBD1 (6 bases). Germline V CDR1 and CDR2: MNHEY, SVGEGT. The V end was cut by 0 bases, the J end by 3 bases, with 15 bases between. The CDR3 covers 17 residues. The CDR3 DNA reads as TGTGCCAGCAGTTACTCAAGCGGGGGCTGGTACAATCAGCCCCAGCATTTT. Translated, it gives CASSYSSGGWYNQPQHF.

The CDR3 DNA reads as TGTGCCAGCAGCCCGAGGACTAGAATCGTCGGGGAGCTGTTTTTT. Translated, it gives CASSPRTRIVGELFF. The chain combines TRBV7-2 with TRBJ2-2; 7 bases map to TRBD2. Trimming removed 5 bases from V and 7 bases from J; junction bases left unmatched: 10. The germline V gene encodes CDR1 SGHTA and CDR2 FQGNSA. The CDR3 runs to 15 residues.

This chain links TRBV6-4 with TRBJ1-6, with no clear D. Trimming took 6 bases from V and 10 from J, leaving 10 bases between them. The CDR3 length is 12 residues. The V gene's germline CDR1 is MRHNA and CDR2 SNTAGT. The CDR3 reads CASSPLGSPLHF. The CDR3 DNA is TGTGCCAGCAGCCCCCTAGGGTCACCCCTCCACTTT.

The chain combines TRBV6-5 with TRBJ2-3; 9 bases agree with TRBD2. V shed 0 bases, J shed 3 bases, and the junction held 4 bases outside the gene matches. This CDR3 spans 16 amino acids. The germline V gene has CDR1 MNHEY and CDR2 SVGAGI. CDR3: CASSYSPSGETDTQYF. In nucleotides, the CDR3 is TGTGCCAGCAGTTACTCGCCTAGCGGGGAGACAGATACGCAGTATTTT.

This clone appeared a single time. The chain recombines TRBV7-6 with TRBJ2-2, with 9 bases fitting TRBD2. J was trimmed by 6 bases and V by 10 bases; bases with no gene match: 24. Germline V lookup: CDR1 SGHVS, CDR2 FNYEAQ. This CDR3 comprises 19 residues. The CDR3 sequence: CATTPLAGGWGKWPGELFF. The DNA for the CDR3 is TGTGCCACAACCCCCCTCGCGGGAGGGTGGGGGAAGTGGCCCGGGGAGCTGTTTTTT. Looking up the rest from reference TRBV7-6 and TRBJ2-2 gives the full variable domain: GAGVSQSPRYKVTKRGQDVALRCDPISGHVSLYWYRQALGQGPEFLTYFNYEAQQDKSGLPNDRFSAERPEGSISTLTIQRTEQRDSAMYRCATTPLAGGWGKWPGELFFGEGSRLTVL.

This rearrangement joins TRBV2 to TRBJ2-2, with unresolved D. The CDR3 contains 14 residues. Deletions cut 7 bases from V and 5 bases from J, with 14 bases between. Looked up from germline, CDR1 is SNHLY and CDR2 is FYNNEI. In nucleotides, the CDR3 is TGTGCCAGCACCCCCGTAAGAGAGACCGGGGAGCTGTTTTTT. Translated, it gives CASTPVRETGELFF.

The V and J genes are TRBV5-1 and TRBJ1-1; a weak D match, TRBD1 (5 bases). The CDR3 covers 11 residues. CDR1 and CDR2 (germline): SGHRS, YFSETQ. Trimming took off 5 bases at V and 7 bases at J, with 9 bases between the two ends. The CDR3 DNA sequence: TGCGCCAGCAGGGGGGAGGGTGAAGCTTTCTTT. This codes for CASRGEGEAFF.

This chain connects TRBV29-1 to TRBJ1-1, with D unclear. This CDR3 is built from 11 residues. Trimming cost V 4 bases and J 3 bases, with 6 bases left between them. Germline assignment: CDR1 SQVTM and CDR2 ANQGSEA. The CDR3 region is CSVVWDTEAFF. The CDR3 nucleotides are TGCAGCGTTGTCTGGGACACTGAAGCTTTCTTT.

This sequence joins TRBV4-3 and TRBJ2-7; maybe TRBD1 (6 bases). The CDR3 loop spans 15 amino acids. Germline values: CDR1 LGHNA, CDR2 YSLEER. V was clipped by 3 bases and J by 3 bases, with 15 bases between them. The CDR3 loop reads CASSQGRDKFYEQYF. The CDR3, as DNA: TGCGCCAGCAGCCAGGGTCGGGACAAATTCTACGAGCAGTACTTC.

The chain carries TRBV6-5 and TRBJ2-3, with TRBD1 matching over 7 bases. Germline loops: CDR1 MNHEY, CDR2 SVGAGI. The J segment lost 5 bases and the V segment lost 1 base, leaving 0 bases of the junction unmatched. This CDR3 is built from 13 residues. CDR3 sequence: CASSYYRGDTQYF. In nucleotides, the CDR3 is TGTGCCAGCAGTTACTACAGGGGAGATACGCAGTATTTT.

V and J are TRBV5-6 and TRBJ1-6; D might be TRBD1 (6 bases). The length of the CDR3 is 15 residues. The germline gives CDR1 SGHDT, CDR2 YYEEEE. The germline V and J ends were trimmed by 0 bases and 5 bases, with 9 bases remaining between them. CDR3 region: CASSLAGANNSPLHF. The CDR3 DNA sequence: TGTGCCAGCAGCTTGGCAGGGGCAAATAATTCACCCCTCCACTTT.

The chain has TRBV14 and TRBJ2-1; 7 nucleotides match TRBD2. V trimming: 7 bases; J trimming: 3 bases; junction bases outside the gene matches: 6. From germline, CDR1 is SGHDN and CDR2 FVKESK. The CDR3 is 14 residues long. CDR3 DNA sequence: TGTGCCAGCACCGGGGGGAGAGGCTACAATGAGCAGTTCTTC. Translated: CASTGGRGYNEQFF.

This clone was seen at least ten times. In DNA, the CDR3 is TGCAGCGTTGTGGGCCATGATACGCAGTATTTT. The encoded protein is CSVVGHDTQYF. The chain has TRBV29-1 and TRBJ2-3; D is undetermined. Germline values: CDR1 SQVTM, CDR2 ANQGSEA. The V end was cut by 4 bases, the J end by 6 bases, with 8 bases between. The length of the CDR3 is 11 residues.

V gene TRBV5-1 combines with J gene TRBJ2-1, with TRBD2 identical over 8 bases. V shed 5 bases and J 0 bases; nucleotides not matched to a gene: 7. The CDR3 totals 16 residues. Germline V gene data show CDR1 as SGHRS and CDR2 as YFSETQ. The chain's CDR3 is CASSYSGASSYNEQFF. CDR3 in DNA: TGCGCCAGCAGTTATAGCGGGGCTAGCTCCTACAATGAGCAGTTCTTC. Filled out from reference TRBV5-1 and TRBJ2-1, the complete variable domain reads KAGVTQTPRYLIKTRGQQVTLSCSPISGHRSVSWYQQTPGQGLQFLFEYFSETQRNKGNFPGRFSGRQFSNSRSEMNVSTLELGDSALYLCASSYSGASSYNEQFFGPGTRLTVL.

The chain carries TRBV5-4 and TRBJ2-5, with 12 bases matching TRBD2. Germline assignment: CDR1 SGHNT and CDR2 YYREEE (reference sequence). This CDR3 region has 17 residues. V was pared by 3 bases and J by 2 bases, with 8 bases of the junction left unmatched. In nucleotides, the CDR3 is TGTGCCAGCAGCTACCCAGGACTAGCGGGGCTTCAAGAGACCCAGTACTTC. As protein: CASSYPGLAGLQETQYF.

V usage is TRBV13 and J usage is TRBJ2-2; 8 nucleotides align to TRBD2. There are 15 residues in the CDR3. Germline loops: CDR1 PRHDT, CDR2 FYEKMQ (reference sequence). V shed 1 base and J 5 bases; nucleotides not matched to a gene: 3. The CDR3 DNA reads TGTGCCAGCAGCTTAGTCGGCGGGGGGACCGGGGAGCTGTTTTTT. Translation gives CASSLVGGGTGELFF.

This clone was picked up a small number of times. This chain joins TRBV6-1 and TRBJ1-6; 7 bases match TRBD1. From germline, CDR1 is MNHNS and CDR2 SASEGT. The V and J ends lost 1 base and 5 bases, in that order; junction bases with no gene match: 2. CDR3 length: 15 residues. The CDR3 region has the DNA TGTGCCAGCAGTGAAGTAGGGACAGATAATTCACCCCTCCACTTT. Encoded protein: CASSEVGTDNSPLHF.

The V and J genes are TRBV5-4 and TRBJ2-2; the match to TRBD1 covers 7 bases. The V gene's germline CDR1 is SGHNT and CDR2 YYREEE (reference sequence). Unmatched junction bases numbered 3, after V lost 3 bases and J lost 7 bases. This CDR3 is built from 13 residues. CDR3 nucleotide sequence: TGTGCCAGCAGCTCCGACAGGGACGGGGAGCTGTTTTTT. Protein product: CASSSDRDGELFF.

CDR3 DNA: TGCGCCAGCAGCGAGGTCGGGCCTTCCTACAATGAGCAGTTCTTC. Translating gives CASSEVGPSYNEQFF. The chain is built from TRBV5-1 and TRBJ2-1, with D unresolved. The CDR3 spans 15 residues. V lost 4 bases and J lost 1, with 12 bases in between. CDR1 and CDR2 (germline): SGHRS, YFSETQ.

The chain employs TRBV6-5 and TRBJ1-2; D gene ambiguous. The V gene lost 6 bases and the J gene lost 2 bases, with 7 bases spanning the gap. CDR1 and CDR2 (germline): MNHEY, SVGAGI. The CDR3 has 12 amino acids. The CDR3 loop reads CASRAKNYGYTF. The CDR3 nucleotides read TGTGCCAGCAGGGCGAAGAACTATGGCTACACCTTC.

V and J are TRBV2 and TRBJ2-2, with 8 bases aligning to TRBD2. Per germline, CDR1 SNHLY and CDR2 FYNNEI. Losses at the gene ends were 8 bases for V and 3 bases for J; bases not matched to a gene: 8. The CDR3 sequence is 15 residues long. This chain's CDR3 is CASGEREHYTGELFF. The CDR3 nucleotides read TGTGCCAGCGGGGAGCGGGAGCATTACACCGGGGAGCTGTTTTTT.

The chain has TRBV5-1 and TRBJ2-2, with 9 bases aligning to TRBD1. The length of the CDR3 is 17 residues. Germline V CDR1 and CDR2: SGHRS, YFSETQ. After removal of 3 bases from V and 4 bases from J, the junction contained 10 bases not matched to a gene. The CDR3 nucleotides are TGCGCCAGCAGCTCACGTACAGGGGGCGCGGCCACCGGGGAGCTGTTTTTT. This translates into CASSSRTGGAATGELFF.

The chain joins TRBV19 to TRBJ2-7; 9 bases fit TRBD1. CDR1 LNHDA and CDR2 SQIVND come from the germline V gene (reference sequence). The CDR3 spans 14 residues. Germline trimming cut 6 bases from V and 7 bases from J; bases unmatched to any gene: 10. The chain's CDR3 is CASRGTGMLGEQYF. DNA of the CDR3: TGTGCCAGTAGGGGGACAGGGATGCTCGGGGAGCAGTACTTC. Using reference TRBV19 and TRBJ2-7 for the parts outside the CDR3, the full variable domain is DGGITQSPKYLFRKEGQNVTLSCEQNLNHDAMYWYRQDPGQGLRLIYYSQIVNDFQKGDIAEGYSVSREKKESFPLTVTSAQKNPTAFYLCASRGTGMLGEQYFGPGTRLTVT.

The J gene is TRBJ2-7, the V gene TRBV25-1; D is uncertain. This CDR3 has 11 residues. Germline V lookup: CDR1 MGHDK, CDR2 SYGVNS. V was trimmed by 3 bases and J by 6 bases, leaving 6 bases between them. CDR3 nucleotides: TGTGCCAGCAGTGAGCGGACCGAGCAGTACTTC. Its protein is CASSERTEQYF.